Shown below are 21 T cell receptor beta chains from a single sample sequenced in a study of blood T cell repertoires in COVID-19. TCRdb's copy holds only in-frame clones and misses some; the assay was immunoSEQ multiplex PCR. The sample includes some 98,000 clones, approximately 80% seen only once; the top ten take 11%. The sequencing input was peripheral blood. The receptors derive from a man between 65 and 85 years old with active or convalescent COVID-19.

This sequence joins TRBV2 and TRBJ1-4; 9 bases map to TRBD1. The germline V gene has CDR1 SNHLY and CDR2 FYNNEI. V lost 6 bases and J lost 7; bases outside the gene matches: 6. The CDR3 sequence is 14 residues long. CDR3 sequence: CASRRTGVIEKLFF. Written as DNA, the CDR3 is TGTGCCAGCAGGCGGACAGGGGTTATTGAAAAACTGTTTTTT.

This chain connects TRBV7-8 to TRBJ2-5, with D possibly being TRBD1 (6 bases). Germline CDR1 SGHVS, CDR2 FQNEAQ. This CDR3 has 13 amino acids. V was clipped by 3 bases and J by 5 bases, with 10 bases between them. The CDR3 loop is CASSFAGVETQYF. Here the CDR3 DNA reads TGTGCCAGCAGCTTTGCAGGGGTGGAGACCCAGTACTTC.

This sequence joins TRBV4-1 and TRBJ1-2; D possibly corresponds to TRBD1 (5 bases). The CDR3 consists of 14 residues. Germline lookup yields CDR1 MGHRA and CDR2 YSYEKL. The V gene lost 5 bases and the J gene lost 6 bases, with 16 bases spanning the gap. The CDR3 region is CASSITLGANGYTF. The CDR3 DNA sequence: TGCGCCAGCAGCATAACTCTAGGGGCAAATGGCTACACCTTC.

The CDR3 protein is CASTDTGEAFF. The CDR3 DNA is TGTGCCAGCACCGACACGGGGGAAGCTTTCTTT. The gene calls are TRBV7-9 and TRBJ1-1; D is ambiguous. This CDR3 region has 11 residues. Trimming shortened V by 7 bases and J by 8 bases, and 11 bases separated the two germline ends. Germline V gene lookup returns CDR1 SEHNR and CDR2 FQNEAQ (reference sequence).

The rearrangement joins TRBV29-1 to TRBJ1-6; TRBD1 matches 8 bases. J lost 6 bases, V lost 0 bases, and 7 bases had no gene match. Per the germline V gene, CDR1 is SQVTM and CDR2 is ANQGSEA. The CDR3 extends over 16 amino acids. CDR3 sequence: CSVEDRQGASNSPLHF. The DNA of the CDR3 is TGCAGCGTTGAAGATCGCCAGGGGGCGAGTAATTCACCCCTCCACTTT.

V gene TRBV30 combines with J gene TRBJ2-7; 12 bases fit TRBD2. The CDR3 totals 13 residues. V lost 5 bases to trimming and J lost 7 bases; unmatched junction nucleotides: 6. In germline, CDR1 is GTSNPN, CDR2 SVGIG (reference sequence). CDR3 in amino acids: CAWGTSGPPEQYF. The CDR3 DNA reads as TGTGCCTGGGGGACTAGCGGGCCCCCGGAGCAGTACTTC. Supplemented by reference TRBV30 and TRBJ2-7, the full variable domain reads SQTIHQWPATLVQPVGSPLSLECTVEGTSNPNLYWYRQAAGRGLQLLFYSVGIGQISSEVPQNLSASRPQDRQFILSSKKLLLSDSGFYLCAWGTSGPPEQYFGPGTRLTVT.

The genes are TRBV11-3 and TRBJ2-7, with a weak D call TRBD2 (7 bases). V was clipped by 5 bases and J by 5 bases, with 16 bases between them. The germline gives CDR1 SGHNT, CDR2 YENEEA. The CDR3 runs 14 residues. CDR3 coding DNA: TGTGCCAGCAGCCTCATAGGGGGGGGGAACGAGCAGTACTTC. This gives the protein CASSLIGGGNEQYF.

The rearrangement joins TRBV19 to TRBJ1-5; 7 bases fit TRBD1. Germline V gene lookup returns CDR1 LNHDA and CDR2 SQIVND (reference sequence). V was clipped by 4 bases and J by 5 bases; unmatched bases: 8. CDR3 size: 15 residues. The CDR3 sequence: CASSNRQGVDQPQHF. CDR3 sequence (DNA): TGTGCCAGTAGTAACAGGCAGGGGGTGGATCAGCCCCAGCATTTT.

The chain carries TRBV28 and TRBJ2-3, with TRBD2 matching 12 bases. This CDR3 has 20 residues. The V segment lost 5 bases and the J segment 0 bases; nucleotides outside the gene matches: 15. CDR1 is MDHEN, CDR2 SYDVKM, per germline. CDR3 in DNA: TGTGCCAGCAGTCCCTCTAGCGGGGGGGATCTTTTTGGGAGCACAGATACGCAGTATTTT. Translation: CASSPSSGGDLFGSTDTQYF. Based on the CDR3 plus reference TRBV28 and TRBJ2-3, the full variable domain is DVKVTQSSRYLVKRTGEKVFLECVQDMDHENMFWYRQDPGLGLRLIYFSYDVKMKEKGDIPEGYSVSREKKERFSLILESASTNQTSMYLCASSPSSGGDLFGSTDTQYFGPGTRLTVL.

This chain connects TRBV5-1 to TRBJ2-1, with TRBD2 matching 8 bases. The V gene end was trimmed by 4 bases and the J gene end by 2 bases; junction bases not matched to a gene: 5. The CDR3 sequence is 15 residues long. Germline V gene data show CDR1 as SGHRS and CDR2 as YFSETQ. The CDR3 sequence: CASSLSGGTYNEQFF. As DNA, the CDR3 is TGCGCCAGCAGCCTCAGCGGGGGAACCTACAATGAGCAGTTCTTC.

J is TRBJ1-4 and V is TRBV9; 8 bases line up with TRBD1. Germline values: CDR1 SGDLS, CDR2 YYNGEE. The V and J ends lost 3 bases and 11 bases, in that order; junction bases with no gene match: 6. This CDR3 is built from 13 residues. The CDR3 DNA reads as TGTGCCAGCAGCGACCCTAACAGGGGGAAACTGTTTTTT. Protein sequence: CASSDPNRGKLFF. Looking up the rest from reference TRBV9 and TRBJ1-4 gives the full variable domain: DSGVTQTPKHLITATGQRVTLRCSPRSGDLSVYWYQQSLDQGLQFLIQYYNGEERAKGNILERFSAQQFPDLHSELNLSSLELGDSALYFCASSDPNRGKLFFGSGTQLSVL.

This sequence joins TRBV6-2 or TRBV6-3 and TRBJ1-4; D uncertain. This CDR3 is built from 14 residues. The germline gives CDR1 MNHEY, CDR2 SVGEGT. The V gene lost 2 bases and the J gene lost 8 bases, with 12 bases spanning the gap. CDR3 loop: CASSYRRSAEKLFF. The CDR3 DNA reads as TGTGCCAGCAGTTACCGGCGGAGCGCCGAAAAACTGTTTTTT.

This clone was observed once. CDR3 amino acids: CASSLSGGVYNEQFF. CDR3 DNA sequence: TGTGCCAGCAGCTTGAGCGGGGGGGTATACAATGAGCAGTTCTTC. The J gene is TRBJ2-1, the V gene TRBV7-2; 10 nucleotides line up with TRBD2. The V segment lost 3 bases and the J segment 4 bases; nucleotides outside the gene matches: 3. This CDR3 has 15 residues. Germline lookup yields CDR1 SGHTA and CDR2 FQGNSA.

This clone showed up just once. The chain couples TRBV6-6 to TRBJ2-7, with 12 bases that match TRBD1. The length of the CDR3 is 12 residues. V lost 4 bases to trimming and J lost 10 bases; unmatched junction nucleotides: 2. Per the germline V gene, CDR1 is MNHNY and CDR2 is SVGAGI (reference sequence). The CDR3 coding sequence is TGTGCCAGCAGTTTGGGACAGGGGGCACAGTACTTC. It encodes CASSLGQGAQYF.

This chain uses TRBV11-2 with TRBJ1-6; a possible D gene is TRBD1 (6 bases). CDR1 and CDR2 (germline): SGHAT, FQNNGV. Trimming shortened V by 5 bases and J by 5 bases, and 19 bases separated the two germline ends. The CDR3 has 17 residues. CDR3 bases: TGTGCCAGCAGCCAGTTTAGGTCGGGGGGCCATAATTCACCCCTCCACTTT. Translated: CASSQFRSGGHNSPLHF.

The rearrangement joins TRBV5-1 to TRBJ2-6; D might be TRBD2 (6 bases). V lost 4 bases and J lost 1, with 15 bases in between. The CDR3 has 17 amino acids. CDR1 and CDR2 (germline): SGHRS, YFSETQ. DNA of the CDR3: TGCGCCAGCAGCGGGGGACTTACCGGGTCTGGGGCCAACGTCCTGACTTTC. Protein sequence: CASSGGLTGSGANVLTF. The full variable domain, in which reference TRBV5-1 and TRBJ2-6 provide the parts outside the CDR3, is KAGVTQTPRYLIKTRGQQVTLSCSPISGHRSVSWYQQTPGQGLQFLFEYFSETQRNKGNFPGRFSGRQFSNSRSEMNVSTLELGDSALYLCASSGGLTGSGANVLTFGAGSRLTVL.

In its sample, this clone was seen once. The chain combines TRBV11-2 with TRBJ2-3; 8 bases agree with TRBD2. J lost 0 bases, V lost 1 base, and 6 bases had no gene match. The CDR3 is made up of 17 amino acids. Germline CDR1 SGHAT, CDR2 FQNNGV. The CDR3 nucleotides read TGTGCCAGCAGCTTAGCCCAGCGGGGGTTCAGCACAGATACGCAGTATTTT. Encoded protein: CASSLAQRGFSTDTQYF.

This chain joins TRBV23-1 and TRBJ2-7, with 7 bases that match TRBD1. TRBV23-1 qualifies as an ORF whose function is uncertain. V trimming: 0 bases; J trimming: 4 bases; junction bases outside the gene matches: 3. The CDR3 length is 14 residues. CDR3 protein: CASSQSNRGYEQYF. The CDR3 region has the DNA TGCGCCAGCAGTCAATCGAACAGGGGTTACGAGCAGTACTTC.

J is TRBJ2-5 and V is TRBV5-6; 10 bases are shared with TRBD1. The CDR3 is 17 residues long. V was pared by 0 bases and J by 4 bases, with 9 bases of the junction left unmatched. Per germline, CDR1 SGHDT and CDR2 YYEEEE. The CDR3 DNA follows: TGTGCCAGCAGCTTGGGGGGGACAGGGGTTGGGGCAGAGACCCAGTACTTC. It codes for CASSLGGTGVGAETQYF.

The V call is TRBV19, the J call TRBJ1-5; possible D gene TRBD1, 5 bases. This CDR3 comprises 15 residues. Trimming took off 3 bases at V and 6 bases at J, with 15 bases between the two ends. Germline V gene lookup returns CDR1 LNHDA and CDR2 SQIVND (reference sequence). The CDR3 nucleotides are TGTGCCAGTAGTATTGCGGGGGTGAGTTCTCAGCCCCAGCATTTT. This gives the protein CASSIAGVSSQPQHF.

The chain uses TRBV3-1 (or the pseudogene TRBV3-2) and TRBJ1-2, with D unclear. The CDR3 has 11 residues. V lost 4 bases and J 4 bases, leaving 4 bases between the germline ends. CDR1 and CDR2 (germline): LGHDT, YNNKEL (reference sequence). The CDR3 loop is CASSPGYGYTF. For the CDR3, the DNA is TGTGCCAGCAGCCCCGGCTATGGCTACACCTTC.